This T cell receptor (beta chain) emerged from a study of response to subunit inactivated influenza vaccine. Study-level points and caveats: Authors suggested seasonal influenza vaccinations each recruit few new T cells.

Concerning this clonotype itself: What it binds is unknown.

MiXCR, applied by TCRdb to the RT-PCR reads, yields one record per CDR3 protein. The sample includes about 310,000 distinct CDR3 sequences, approximately 20% of them seen just once. This receptor was taken from a man aged 50-75 years who received an inactivated influenza vaccine. The specimen was PBMCs from blood, collected approximately 20 months after vaccination.

The CDR3 bases are TGCGCCAGCAGCCAAGGGACTAGCGGGGGGGCCGGGGAGACCCAGTACTTC. This translates into CASSQGTSGGAGETQYF. The chain recombines TRBV4-3 with TRBJ2-5, with 15 bases identical to TRBD2. With V trimmed by 1 base and J by 5 bases, 5 bases remained unmatched. CDR1 is LGHNA and CDR2 is YSLEER in the germline V gene. CDR3 length: 17 residues.